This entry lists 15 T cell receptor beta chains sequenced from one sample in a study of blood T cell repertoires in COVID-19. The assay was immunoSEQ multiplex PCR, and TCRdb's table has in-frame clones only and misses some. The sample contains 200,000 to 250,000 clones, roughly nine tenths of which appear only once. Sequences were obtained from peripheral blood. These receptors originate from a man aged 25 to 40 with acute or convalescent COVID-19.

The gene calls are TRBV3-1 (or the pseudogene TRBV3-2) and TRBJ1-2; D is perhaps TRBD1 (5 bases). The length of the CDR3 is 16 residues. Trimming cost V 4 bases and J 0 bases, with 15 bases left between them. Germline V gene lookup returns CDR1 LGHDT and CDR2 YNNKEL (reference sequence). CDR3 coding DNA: TGTGCCAGCAGCCCCGGTGCGGGGCGAGCTAACTATGGCTACACCTTC. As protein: CASSPGAGRANYGYTF.

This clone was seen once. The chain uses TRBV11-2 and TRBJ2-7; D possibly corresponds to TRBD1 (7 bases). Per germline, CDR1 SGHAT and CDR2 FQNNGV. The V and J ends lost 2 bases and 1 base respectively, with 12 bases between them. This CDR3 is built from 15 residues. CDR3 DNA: TGTGCCAGCAGCTTACGTGCAGGGGGGTCCTACGAGCAGTACTTC. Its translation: CASSLRAGGSYEQYF.

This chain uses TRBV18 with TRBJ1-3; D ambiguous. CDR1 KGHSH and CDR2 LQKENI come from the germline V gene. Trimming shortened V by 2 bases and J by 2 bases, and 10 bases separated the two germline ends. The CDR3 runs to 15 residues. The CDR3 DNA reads TGTGCCAGCTCACCAACAACAGTAACTGGAAACACCATATATTTT. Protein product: CASSPTTVTGNTIYF.

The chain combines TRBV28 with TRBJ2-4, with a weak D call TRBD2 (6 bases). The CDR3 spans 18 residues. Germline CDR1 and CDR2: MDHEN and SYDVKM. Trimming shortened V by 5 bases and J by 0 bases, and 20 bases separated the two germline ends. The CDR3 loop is CASSPTELPGLAKNIQYF. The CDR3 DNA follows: TGTGCCAGCAGTCCCACCGAACTGCCGGGACTAGCCAAAAACATTCAGTACTTC.

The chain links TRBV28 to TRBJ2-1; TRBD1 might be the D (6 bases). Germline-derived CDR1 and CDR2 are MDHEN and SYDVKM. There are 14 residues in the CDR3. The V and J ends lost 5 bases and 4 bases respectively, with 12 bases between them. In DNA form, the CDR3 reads TGTGCCAGCAGTCCCGGGACACCATACAATGAGCAGTTCTTC. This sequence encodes CASSPGTPYNEQFF.

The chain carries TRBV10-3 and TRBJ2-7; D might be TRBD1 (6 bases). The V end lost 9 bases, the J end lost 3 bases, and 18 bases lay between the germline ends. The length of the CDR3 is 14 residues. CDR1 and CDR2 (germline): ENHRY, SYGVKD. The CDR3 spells CAISPSGVLYEQYF. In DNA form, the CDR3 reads TGTGCCATTTCACCTTCAGGGGTGCTCTACGAGCAGTACTTC.

The CDR3 DNA reads TGTGCCAGCAGCCCGGGTGGCACTACTAACTATGGCTACACCTTC. Its translation is CASSPGGTTNYGYTF. V is TRBV9 and J is TRBJ1-2; D gene uncertain. Trimming left V 4 bases short and J 0 bases short, with 13 bases between. Germline CDR1 and CDR2: SGDLS and YYNGEE. The CDR3 loop spans 15 amino acids.

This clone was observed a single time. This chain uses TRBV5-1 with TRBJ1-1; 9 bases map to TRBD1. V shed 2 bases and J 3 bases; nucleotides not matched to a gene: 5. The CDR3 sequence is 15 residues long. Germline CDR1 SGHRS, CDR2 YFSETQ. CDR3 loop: CASSFRQGGDTEAFF. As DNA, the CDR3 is TGCGCCAGCAGCTTTCGACAGGGGGGTGACACTGAAGCTTTCTTT.

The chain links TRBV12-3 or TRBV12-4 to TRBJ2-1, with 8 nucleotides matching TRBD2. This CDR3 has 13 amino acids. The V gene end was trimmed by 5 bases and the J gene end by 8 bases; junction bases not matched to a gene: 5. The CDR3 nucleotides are TGTGCCAGCAGTCCGAGCGGGGGCGATGAGCAGTTCTTC. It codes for CASSPSGGDEQFF.

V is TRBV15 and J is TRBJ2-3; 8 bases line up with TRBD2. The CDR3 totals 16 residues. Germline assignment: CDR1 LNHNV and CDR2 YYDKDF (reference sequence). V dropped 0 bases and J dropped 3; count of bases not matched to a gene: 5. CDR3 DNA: TGTGCCACCAGCAGAGAAACGGCTAGCGGGACAGATACGCAGTATTTT. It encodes CATSRETASGTDTQYF.

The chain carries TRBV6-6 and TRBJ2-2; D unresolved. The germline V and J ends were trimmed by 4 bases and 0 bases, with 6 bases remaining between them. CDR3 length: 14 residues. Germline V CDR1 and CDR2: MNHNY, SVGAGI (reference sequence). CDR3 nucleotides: TGTGCCAGCAGTTTTTCATCGAACACCGGGGAGCTGTTTTTT. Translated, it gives CASSFSSNTGELFF.

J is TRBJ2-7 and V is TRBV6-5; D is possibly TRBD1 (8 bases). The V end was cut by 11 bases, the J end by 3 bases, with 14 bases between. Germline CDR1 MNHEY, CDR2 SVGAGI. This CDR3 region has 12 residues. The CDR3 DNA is TGTGCCGTACAGGGGGGGAACTACGAGCAGTACTTC. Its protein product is CAVQGGNYEQYF.

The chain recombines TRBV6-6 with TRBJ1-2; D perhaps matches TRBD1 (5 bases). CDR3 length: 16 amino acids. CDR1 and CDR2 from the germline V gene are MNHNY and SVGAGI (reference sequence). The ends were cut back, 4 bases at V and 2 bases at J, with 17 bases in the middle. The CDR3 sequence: CASSSPGGTGNYGYTF. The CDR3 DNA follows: TGTGCCAGCAGTTCCCCAGGAGGGACGGGCAACTATGGCTACACCTTC.

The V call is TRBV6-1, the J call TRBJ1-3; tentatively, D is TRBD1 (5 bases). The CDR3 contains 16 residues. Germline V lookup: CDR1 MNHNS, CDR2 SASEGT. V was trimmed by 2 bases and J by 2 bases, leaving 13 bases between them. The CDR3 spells CASSEIPPGAGNTIYF. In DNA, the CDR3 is TGTGCCAGCAGTGAAATCCCCCCGGGGGCTGGAAACACCATATATTTT.

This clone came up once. CDR3 bases: TGTGCCAGCTCCACAGTTTTGAACACTGAAGCTTTCTTT. This codes for CASSTVLNTEAFF. The rearrangement links TRBV11-2 to TRBJ1-1, with D unresolved. This CDR3 has 13 amino acids. Germline V gene data show CDR1 as SGHAT and CDR2 as FQNNGV. V was pared by 8 bases and J by 0 bases, with 10 bases between.